The entry below describes one T cell receptor beta chain. Germline trimming cut 4 bases from V and 1 base from J; bases unmatched to any gene: 6. This CDR3 region has 15 residues. Germline CDR1 and CDR2: MGHRA and YSYEKL. TCRdb's copy holds only in-frame clones and misses some; the assay was immunoSEQ multiplex PCR. Of around 13,000 clones listed, 75% to 80% are singletons. The sample belongs to a study of sequential checkpoint blockade in melanoma. At the level of the study: Arm A got nivolumab then ipilimumab; arm B the reverse, 1:1. Maintenance nivolumab came after either treatment sequence.

As for treatment: randomized to nivolumab then ipilimumab (arm A) or the reverse (arm B). This TCR derives from a human donor with melanoma. The gene calls are TRBV4-1 and TRBJ1-1, with TRBD1 matching over 7 bases. This sample comprised CD8+ T cells sorted from blood (inferred from file names), obtained from a patient given nivolumab and ipilimumab in sequence. CDR3 loop: CASSRDREGNTEAFF. In DNA form, the CDR3 reads TGCGCCAGCAGCCGTGACAGGGAAGGGAACACTGAAGCTTTCTTT.